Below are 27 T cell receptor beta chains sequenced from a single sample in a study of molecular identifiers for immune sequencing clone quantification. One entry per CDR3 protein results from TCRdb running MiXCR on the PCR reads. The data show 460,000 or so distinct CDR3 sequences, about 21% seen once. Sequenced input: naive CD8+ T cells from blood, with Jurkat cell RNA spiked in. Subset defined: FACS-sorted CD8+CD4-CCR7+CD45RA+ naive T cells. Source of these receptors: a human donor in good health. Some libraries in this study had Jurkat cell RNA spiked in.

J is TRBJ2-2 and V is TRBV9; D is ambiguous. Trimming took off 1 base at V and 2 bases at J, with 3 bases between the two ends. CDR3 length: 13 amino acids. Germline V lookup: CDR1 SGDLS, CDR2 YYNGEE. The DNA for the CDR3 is TGTGCCAGCAGCGTAATTAACACCGGGGAGCTGTTTTTT. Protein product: CASSVINTGELFF.

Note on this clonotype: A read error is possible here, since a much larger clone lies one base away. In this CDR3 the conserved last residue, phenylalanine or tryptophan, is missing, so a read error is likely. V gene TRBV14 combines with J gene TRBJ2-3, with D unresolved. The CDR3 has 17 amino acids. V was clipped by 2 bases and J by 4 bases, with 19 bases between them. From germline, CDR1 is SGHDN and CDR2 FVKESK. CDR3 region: CASSQWRGGSPPDTQYL. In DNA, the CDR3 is TGTGCCAGCAGCCAATGGCGAGGCGGTAGCCCCCCAGATACGCAGTATCTT.

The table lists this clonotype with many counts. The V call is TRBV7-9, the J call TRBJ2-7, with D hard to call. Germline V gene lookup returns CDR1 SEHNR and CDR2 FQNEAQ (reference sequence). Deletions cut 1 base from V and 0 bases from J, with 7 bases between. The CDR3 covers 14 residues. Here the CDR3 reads CASSLGVSSYEQYF. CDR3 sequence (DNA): TGTGCCAGCAGCTTAGGAGTCAGCTCCTACGAGCAGTACTTC.

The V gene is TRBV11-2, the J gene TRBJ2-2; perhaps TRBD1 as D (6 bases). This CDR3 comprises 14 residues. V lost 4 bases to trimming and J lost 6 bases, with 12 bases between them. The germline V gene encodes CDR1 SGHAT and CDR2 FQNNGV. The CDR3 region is CASSSGVRAGELFF. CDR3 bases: TGTGCCAGCAGCTCAGGGGTCCGGGCCGGGGAGCTGTTTTTT.

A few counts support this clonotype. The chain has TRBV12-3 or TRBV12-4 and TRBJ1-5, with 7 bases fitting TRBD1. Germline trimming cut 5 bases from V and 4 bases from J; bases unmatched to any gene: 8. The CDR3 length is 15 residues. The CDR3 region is CASSEQGVGNQPQHF. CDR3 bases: TGTGCCAGCAGTGAGCAGGGGGTCGGAAATCAGCCCCAGCATTTT.

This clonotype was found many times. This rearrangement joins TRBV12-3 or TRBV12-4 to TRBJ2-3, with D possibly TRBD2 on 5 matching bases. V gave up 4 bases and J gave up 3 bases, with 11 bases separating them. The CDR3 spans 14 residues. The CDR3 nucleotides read TGTGCCAGCAGTTGGACCGGGATAACAGATACGCAGTATTTT. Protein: CASSWTGITDTQYF.

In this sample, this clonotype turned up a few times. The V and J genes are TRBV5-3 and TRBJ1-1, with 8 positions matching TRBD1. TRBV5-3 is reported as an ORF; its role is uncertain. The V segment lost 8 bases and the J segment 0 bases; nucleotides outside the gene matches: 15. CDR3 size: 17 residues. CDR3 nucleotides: TGTGCCAGCTGCTCGAATGCGGGGACAGGCTTGAACACTGAAGCTTTCTTT. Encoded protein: CASCSNAGTGLNTEAFF.

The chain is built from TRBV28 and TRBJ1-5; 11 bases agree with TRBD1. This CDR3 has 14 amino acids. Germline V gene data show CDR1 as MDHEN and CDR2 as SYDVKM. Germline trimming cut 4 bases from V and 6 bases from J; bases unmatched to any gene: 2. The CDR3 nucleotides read TGTGCCAGCAGTTGCGGACAGGGGGCTCAGCCCCAGCATTTT. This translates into CASSCGQGAQPQHF. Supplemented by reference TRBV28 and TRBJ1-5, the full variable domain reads DVKVTQSSRYLVKRTGEKVFLECVQDMDHENMFWYRQDPGLGLRLIYFSYDVKMKEKGDIPEGYSVSREKKERFSLILESASTNQTSMYLCASSCGQGAQPQHFGDGTRLSIL.

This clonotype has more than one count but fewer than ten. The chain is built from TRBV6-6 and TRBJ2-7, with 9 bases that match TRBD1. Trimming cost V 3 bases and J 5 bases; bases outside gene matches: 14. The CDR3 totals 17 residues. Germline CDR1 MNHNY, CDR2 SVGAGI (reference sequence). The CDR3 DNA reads TGTGCCAGCAGTTATTCTTTTTCCGGGACAGGGTCCAACGAGCAGTACTTC. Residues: CASSYSFSGTGSNEQYF.

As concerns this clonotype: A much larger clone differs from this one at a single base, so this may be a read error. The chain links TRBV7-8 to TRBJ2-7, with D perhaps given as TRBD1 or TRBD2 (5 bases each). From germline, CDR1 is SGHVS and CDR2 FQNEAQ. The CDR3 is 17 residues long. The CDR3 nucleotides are TGTGCCAGCAGCTTAGTAGCTCCACCCGGGGCCTCCTGCGAGCAGTACTTC. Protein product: CASSLVAPPGASCEQYF.

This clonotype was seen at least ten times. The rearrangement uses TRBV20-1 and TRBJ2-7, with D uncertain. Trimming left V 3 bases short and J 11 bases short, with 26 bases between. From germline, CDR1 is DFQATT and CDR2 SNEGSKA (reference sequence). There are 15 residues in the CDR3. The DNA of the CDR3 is TGCAGTGCTAGGGACGAGCTTTCAGGTCTATCTACGGAGTACTTC. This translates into CSARDELSGLSTEYF.

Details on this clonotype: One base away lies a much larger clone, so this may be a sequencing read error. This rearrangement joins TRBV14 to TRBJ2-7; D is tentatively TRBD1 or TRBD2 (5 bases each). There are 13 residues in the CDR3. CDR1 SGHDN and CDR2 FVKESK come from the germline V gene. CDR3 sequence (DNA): TGTGCCGGCAGAGGGGACGGAACCTACGAGCAGTACTTC. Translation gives CAGRGDGTYEQYF.

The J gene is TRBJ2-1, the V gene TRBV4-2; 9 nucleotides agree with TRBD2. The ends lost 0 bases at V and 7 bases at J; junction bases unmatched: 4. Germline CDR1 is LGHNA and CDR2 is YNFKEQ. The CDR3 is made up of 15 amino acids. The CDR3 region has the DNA TGTGCCAGCAGCCAAGAGGGCGGGAGGGGAAATGAGCAGTTCTTC. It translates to CASSQEGGRGNEQFF.

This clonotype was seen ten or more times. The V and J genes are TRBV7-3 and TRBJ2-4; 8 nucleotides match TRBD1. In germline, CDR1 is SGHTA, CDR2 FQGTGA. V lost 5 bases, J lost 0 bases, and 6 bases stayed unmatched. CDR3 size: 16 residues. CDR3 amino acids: CASSAAGGLAKNIQYF. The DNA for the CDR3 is TGTGCCAGCAGCGCCGCAGGGGGCCTAGCCAAAAACATTCAGTACTTC.

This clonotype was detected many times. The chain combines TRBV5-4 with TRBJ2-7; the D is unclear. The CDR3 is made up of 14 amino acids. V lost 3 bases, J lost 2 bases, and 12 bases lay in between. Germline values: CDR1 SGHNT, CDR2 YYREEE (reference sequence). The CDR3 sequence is CASSSADVPYEQYF. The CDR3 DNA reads TGTGCCAGCAGCTCGGCGGATGTACCCTACGAGCAGTACTTC.

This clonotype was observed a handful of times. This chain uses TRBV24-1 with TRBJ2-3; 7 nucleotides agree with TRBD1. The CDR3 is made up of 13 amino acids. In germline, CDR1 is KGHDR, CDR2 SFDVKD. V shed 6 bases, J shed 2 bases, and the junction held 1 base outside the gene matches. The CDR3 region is CATSTGATDTQYF. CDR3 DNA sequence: TGTGCCACCAGTACAGGGGCCACAGATACGCAGTATTTT.

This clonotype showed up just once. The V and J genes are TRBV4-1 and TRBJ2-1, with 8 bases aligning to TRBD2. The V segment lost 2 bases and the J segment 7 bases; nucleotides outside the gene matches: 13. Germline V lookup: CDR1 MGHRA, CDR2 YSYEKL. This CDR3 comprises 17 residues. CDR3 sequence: CASSQTPGGLARNEQFF. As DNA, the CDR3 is TGCGCCAGCAGCCAAACCCCCGGCGGACTAGCTCGGAATGAGCAGTTCTTC.

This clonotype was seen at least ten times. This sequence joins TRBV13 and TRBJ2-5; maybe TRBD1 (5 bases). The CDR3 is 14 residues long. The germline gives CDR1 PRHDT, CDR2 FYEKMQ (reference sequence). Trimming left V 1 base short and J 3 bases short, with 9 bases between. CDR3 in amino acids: CASSLVTDKETQYF. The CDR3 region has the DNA TGTGCCAGCAGCTTAGTGACAGATAAAGAGACCCAGTACTTC. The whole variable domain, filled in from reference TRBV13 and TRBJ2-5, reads AAGVIQSPRHLIKEKRETATLKCYPIPRHDTVYWYQQGPGQDPQFLISFYEKMQSDKGSIPDRFSAQQFSDYHSELNMSSLELGDSALYFCASSLVTDKETQYFGPGTRLLVL.

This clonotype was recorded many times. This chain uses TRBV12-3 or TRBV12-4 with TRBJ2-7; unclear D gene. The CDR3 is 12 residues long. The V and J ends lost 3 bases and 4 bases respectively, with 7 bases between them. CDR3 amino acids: CASSFWQYEQYF. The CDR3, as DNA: TGTGCCAGCAGTTTTTGGCAGTACGAGCAGTACTTC.

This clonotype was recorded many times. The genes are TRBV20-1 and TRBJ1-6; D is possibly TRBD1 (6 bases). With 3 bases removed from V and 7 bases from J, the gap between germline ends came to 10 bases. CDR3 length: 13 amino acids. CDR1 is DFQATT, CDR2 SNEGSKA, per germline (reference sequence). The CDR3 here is CSARRTENSPLHF. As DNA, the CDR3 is TGCAGTGCTAGGAGGACAGAGAATTCACCCCTCCACTTT.

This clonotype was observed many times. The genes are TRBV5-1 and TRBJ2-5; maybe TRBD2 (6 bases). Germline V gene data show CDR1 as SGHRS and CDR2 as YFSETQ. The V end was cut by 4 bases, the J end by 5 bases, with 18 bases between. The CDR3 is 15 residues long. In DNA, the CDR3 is TGCGCCAGCAGCCGGGACTGGAGGGTAGCCGAGACCCAGTACTTC. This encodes CASSRDWRVAETQYF.

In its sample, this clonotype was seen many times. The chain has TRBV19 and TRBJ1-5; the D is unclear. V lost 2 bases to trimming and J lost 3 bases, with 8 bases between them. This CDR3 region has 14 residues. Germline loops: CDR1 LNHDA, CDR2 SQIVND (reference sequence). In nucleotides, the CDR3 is TGTGCCAGTAGTATAAACCCTCCCAATCAGCCCCAGCATTTT. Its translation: CASSINPPNQPQHF.

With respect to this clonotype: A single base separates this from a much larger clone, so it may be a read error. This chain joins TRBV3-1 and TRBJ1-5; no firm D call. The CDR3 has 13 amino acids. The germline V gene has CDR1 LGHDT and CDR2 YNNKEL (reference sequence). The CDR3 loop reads CASSHDPNQPRHF. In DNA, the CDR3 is TGTGCCAGCAGCCACGACCCGAATCAGCCCCGGCATTTT.

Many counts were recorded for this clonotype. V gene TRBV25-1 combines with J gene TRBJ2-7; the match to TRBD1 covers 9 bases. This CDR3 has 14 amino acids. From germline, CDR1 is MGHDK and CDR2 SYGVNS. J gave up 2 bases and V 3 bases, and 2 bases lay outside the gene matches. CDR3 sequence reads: CASSEGTGTYEQYF. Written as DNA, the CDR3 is TGTGCCAGCAGTGAGGGGACAGGGACCTACGAGCAGTACTTC.

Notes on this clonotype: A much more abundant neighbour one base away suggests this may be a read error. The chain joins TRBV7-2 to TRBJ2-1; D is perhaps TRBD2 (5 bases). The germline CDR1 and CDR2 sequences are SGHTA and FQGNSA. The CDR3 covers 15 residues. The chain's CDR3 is CAGSLEGGDYNEQFF. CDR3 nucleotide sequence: TGTGCCGGCAGCTTAGAGGGCGGCGACTACAATGAGCAGTTCTTC.

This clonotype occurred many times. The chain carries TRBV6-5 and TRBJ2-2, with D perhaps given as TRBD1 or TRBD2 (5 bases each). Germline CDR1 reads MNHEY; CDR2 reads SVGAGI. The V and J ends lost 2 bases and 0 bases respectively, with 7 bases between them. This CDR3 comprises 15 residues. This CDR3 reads CASSYMGANTGELFF. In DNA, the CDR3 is TGTGCCAGCAGTTACATGGGGGCGAACACCGGGGAGCTGTTTTTT.

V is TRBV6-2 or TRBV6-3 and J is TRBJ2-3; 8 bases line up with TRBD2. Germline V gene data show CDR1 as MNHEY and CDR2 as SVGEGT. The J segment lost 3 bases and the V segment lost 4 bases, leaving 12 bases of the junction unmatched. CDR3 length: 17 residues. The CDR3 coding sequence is TGTGCCAGCAGTTCCTTAACTAGCGGAATACCAACAGATACGCAGTATTTT. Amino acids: CASSSLTSGIPTDTQYF.